This T cell receptor beta chain stems from a study of patients and donors after allogeneic stem cell transplantation. TCRdb used MiXCR to reprocess the RT-PCR reads, holding one entry per CDR3 protein. Found here are around 150,000 distinct CDR3 sequences, 30% to 45% of them singletons; the top ten hold about 50%. The ends were cut back, 8 bases at V and 0 bases at J, with 11 bases in the middle. CDR3 size: 14 residues. This receptor was obtained from a human donor who was either an allogeneic HSCT recipient or a stem cell or donor lymphocyte infusion donor (not recorded which). It is not recorded whose cells these are; they may come from a transplant donor. Sequenced material: blood, either unsorted or a sorted T cell fraction (not recorded which). The V gene is TRBV12-3 or TRBV12-4, the J gene TRBJ1-3; D is unclear. This chain's CDR3 is CASGSGFSGNTIYF. For the CDR3, the DNA is TGTGCCAGCGGATCGGGGTTCTCTGGAAACACCATATATTTT.